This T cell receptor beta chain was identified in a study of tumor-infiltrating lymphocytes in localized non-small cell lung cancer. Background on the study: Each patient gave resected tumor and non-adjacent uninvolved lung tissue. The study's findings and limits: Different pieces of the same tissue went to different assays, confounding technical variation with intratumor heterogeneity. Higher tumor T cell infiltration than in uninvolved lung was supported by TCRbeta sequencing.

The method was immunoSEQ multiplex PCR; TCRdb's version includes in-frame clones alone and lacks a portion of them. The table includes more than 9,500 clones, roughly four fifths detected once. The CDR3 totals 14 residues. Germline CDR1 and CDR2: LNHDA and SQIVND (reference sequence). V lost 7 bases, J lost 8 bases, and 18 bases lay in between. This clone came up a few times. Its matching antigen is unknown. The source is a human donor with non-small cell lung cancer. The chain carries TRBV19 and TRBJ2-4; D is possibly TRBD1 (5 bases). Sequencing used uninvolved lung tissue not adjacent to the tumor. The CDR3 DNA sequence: TGTGCCAGTACCTTGAGCAGGGCGCACCACATTCAGTACTTC. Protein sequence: CASTLSRAHHIQYF. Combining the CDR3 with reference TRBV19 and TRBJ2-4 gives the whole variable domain DGGITQSPKYLFRKEGQNVTLSCEQNLNHDAMYWYRQDPGQGLRLIYYSQIVNDFQKGDIAEGYSVSREKKESFPLTVTSAQKNPTAFYLCASTLSRAHHIQYFGAGTRLSVL.